This is a list of T cell receptor beta chains from one sample in a study of Ad26.COV2.S vaccination and SARS-CoV-2 variants. Using immunoSEQ multiplex PCR, the repertoire was profiled, and TCRdb retains in-frame clones only, with some absent. Of 350,000 to 450,000 clones detected, over 80% appear once; the ten largest clones hold under 2%. The input for sequencing was peripheral blood, taken in a trial of Ad26.COV2.S vaccine versus placebo. The receptors originated from a person aged 18-65 years who received the Ad26.COV2.S COVID-19 vaccine or a placebo. Both conserved end residues are part of each CDR3. A D gene is named only where the DNA matches it firmly. Size values are once, few and many counts, or a class for expanded clones, and some rows have none.

DNA: TGTGCCAGCAGCTTACAGGGGTACACCGGGGAGCTGTTTTTT; CDR3: CASSLQGYTGELFF; size: few; V: TRBV5-5; J: TRBJ2-2; D: TRBD1
DNA: TGTGCCAGCAGCTTCGGGAACACCGGGGAGCTGTTTTTT; CDR3: CASSFGNTGELFF; size: -; V: TRBV5-6; J: TRBJ2-2; D: -
DNA: TGTGCCAGCAGCTTATTGTCGCTCTCCTACGAGCAGTACTTC; CDR3: CASSLLSLSYEQYF; size: once; V: TRBV7-8; J: TRBJ2-7; D: -
DNA: TGTGCCAGCAGCTTACCAACTCCGGGCCCCTACGAGCAGTACTTC; CDR3: CASSLPTPGPYEQYF; size: -; V: TRBV7-8; J: TRBJ2-7; D: -
DNA: TGTGCCAGCACTCCACCAAGCAATGAGCAGTTCTTC; CDR3: CASTPPSNEQFF; size: -; V: TRBV6-6; J: TRBJ2-1; D: -
DNA: TGTGCCAGCAGCTTAGCTACAGGGAAAGCTAACTATGGCTACACCTTC; CDR3: CASSLATGKANYGYTF; size: -; V: TRBV13; J: TRBJ1-2; D: -
DNA: TGTGCCAGCAGTGACAGGGGGACCGCTTTCACGCCCCAGCATTTT; CDR3: CASSDRGTAFTPQHF; size: -; V: TRBV28; J: TRBJ1-5; D: TRBD1
DNA: TGTGCCAGCAGTTGGTTCAGGGTTGCACGACAGCCCCAGCATTTT; CDR3: CASSWFRVARQPQHF; size: -; V: TRBV28; J: TRBJ1-5; D: -
DNA: TGCGCCAGCAGTGGGTCGGGACAGAAGTATGGCTACACCTTC; CDR3: CASSGSGQKYGYTF; size: -; V: TRBV10-2; J: TRBJ1-2; D: TRBD1
DNA: TGTGCCAGCACCGTAGTGGGGACAGGGAATGAAAAACTGTTTTTT; CDR3: CASTVVGTGNEKLFF; size: few; V: TRBV7-9; J: TRBJ1-4; D: TRBD1
DNA: TGTGCCAGCAGCTTGGCCTTGGGGTCGTCGTTATACGAGCAGTACTTC; CDR3: CASSLALGSSLYEQYF; size: -; V: TRBV5-5; J: TRBJ2-7; D: -
DNA: TGTGCCAGCAGCCCTTTACTGGGGGGGCCGGAATACAATGAGCAGTTCTTC; CDR3: CASSPLLGGPEYNEQFF; size: -; V: TRBV7-9; J: TRBJ2-1; D: -
DNA: TGTGCCAGCGGGACGGACAGCTATAATTCACCCCTCCACTTT; CDR3: CASGTDSYNSPLHF; size: -; V: TRBV6-6; J: TRBJ1-6; D: -
DNA: TGTGCCAGCAGTTTTTCAGGGGATCTCTACAATGAGCAGTTCTTC; CDR3: CASSFSGDLYNEQFF; size: once; V: TRBV28; J: TRBJ2-1; D: -
DNA: TGTGCCAGCAGCTTCGCCGGGACAGGGTCCCACGAGCAGTACTTC; CDR3: CASSFAGTGSHEQYF; size: -; V: TRBV5-6; J: TRBJ2-7; D: TRBD1
DNA: TGTGCCGGATCTATCTTTCCACGGGGGGCAACTAATGAAAAACTGTTTTTT; CDR3: CAGSIFPRGATNEKLFF; size: -; V: TRBV2; J: TRBJ1-4; D: -
DNA: TGTGCCATCCAGGGACGGGAAAATCAGCCCCAGCATTTT; CDR3: CAIQGRENQPQHF; size: -; V: TRBV2; J: TRBJ1-5; D: -
DNA: TGTGCCAGCAGTTACGGCCAGCCTACAGATACGCAGTATTTT; CDR3: CASSYGQPTDTQYF; size: -; V: TRBV6-5; J: TRBJ2-3; D: -
DNA: TGTGCCAGCAGCCCACGACTAGCGGGGGGAGAGACCCAGTACTTC; CDR3: CASSPRLAGGETQYF; size: -; V: TRBV21-1; J: TRBJ2-5; D: -
DNA: TGCGCCAGCAGCCAAGGGTCGGGGGCTGCTGAAGCTTTCTTT; CDR3: CASSQGSGAAEAFF; size: -; V: TRBV4-1; J: TRBJ1-1; D: -
DNA: TGTGCCACCAGCAGAGGAGCGGGGAGCTCCTACAATGAGCAGTTCTTC; CDR3: CATSRGAGSSYNEQFF; size: -; V: TRBV15; J: TRBJ2-1; D: TRBD2
DNA: TGTGCCAGCAGTTACTACGACGGCTATGGCTACACCTTC; CDR3: CASSYYDGYGYTF; size: -; V: TRBV6-5; J: TRBJ1-2; D: -
DNA: TGTGCCAGTAGTATTGGAGACAAGCAAGAGACCCAGTACTTC; CDR3: CASSIGDKQETQYF; size: -; V: TRBV19; J: TRBJ2-5; D: -
DNA: TGCGCCAGCAGCGGGGGGACACCCACAATTGGAGGCTACACCTTC; CDR3: CASSGGTPTIGGYTF; size: -; V: TRBV5-1; J: TRBJ1-2; D: -
DNA: TGTGCCAGCAGTGACTCGATTGGGTTGCCCCAGCATTTT; CDR3: CASSDSIGLPQHF; size: -; V: TRBV6-4; J: TRBJ1-5; D: -
DNA: TGCGCCAGCAGCCAAGTTAGGTCCCCGGGCCCCGGGGAGCTGTTTTTT; CDR3: CASSQVRSPGPGELFF; size: -; V: TRBV4-1; J: TRBJ2-2; D: -
DNA: TGTGCCAGCAGCCTACAGGGAGAATGGGGAAACACCATATATTTT; CDR3: CASSLQGEWGNTIYF; size: -; V: TRBV6-6; J: TRBJ1-3; D: -
DNA: TGCGCCAGCAGCCTACAACAGGGAAATCAGCCCCAGCATTTT; CDR3: CASSLQQGNQPQHF; size: -; V: TRBV4-3; J: TRBJ1-5; D: -
DNA: TGTGCCAGCGGGCCAGGCTGGGGAGAGCAGTACTTC; CDR3: CASGPGWGEQYF; size: -; V: TRBV6-5; J: TRBJ2-7; D: -
DNA: TGTGCCAGCAAGCCCTTGCGGGGGGGATACAATGAGCAGTTCTTC; CDR3: CASKPLRGGYNEQFF; size: -; V: TRBV7-9; J: TRBJ2-1; D: TRBD2